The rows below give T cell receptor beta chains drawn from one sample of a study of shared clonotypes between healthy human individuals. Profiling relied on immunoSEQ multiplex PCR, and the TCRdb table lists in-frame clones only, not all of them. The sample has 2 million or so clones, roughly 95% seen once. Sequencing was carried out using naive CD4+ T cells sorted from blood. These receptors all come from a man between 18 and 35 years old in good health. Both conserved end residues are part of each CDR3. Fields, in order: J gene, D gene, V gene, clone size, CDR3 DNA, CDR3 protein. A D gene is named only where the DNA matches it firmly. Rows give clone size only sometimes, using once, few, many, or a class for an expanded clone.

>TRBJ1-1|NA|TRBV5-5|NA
TGTGCCAGCAGGCCCCGGGGGCCAGGTGAAGCTTTCTTT
CASRPRGPGEAFF
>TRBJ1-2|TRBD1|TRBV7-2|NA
TGTGCCAGCAGCTTAGGCAGGGGGCGGATTGGCTACACCTTC
CASSLGRGRIGYTF
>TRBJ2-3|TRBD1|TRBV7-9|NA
TGTGCCAGCAGCCTCCTACGACAGGGTTCGGCAGATACGCAGTATTTT
CASSLLRQGSADTQYF
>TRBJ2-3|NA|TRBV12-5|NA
TGTGCTAGTGGTTTGGTCTTAGAGAACAGCCATAGCACAGATACGCAGTATTTT
CASGLVLENSHSTDTQYF
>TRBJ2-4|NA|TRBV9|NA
TGTGCCAGCAGCCAAGGGGGCAAAAACATTCAGTACTTC
CASSQGGKNIQYF
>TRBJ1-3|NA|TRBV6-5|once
TGTGCCAGCAGCAGCAGCTTAGGAAACACCATATATTTT
CASSSSLGNTIYF
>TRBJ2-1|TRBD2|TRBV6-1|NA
TGTGCCAGCAGTGAAGTGGGCGGGAGCGCGGGTGAGCAGTTCTTC
CASSEVGGSAGEQFF
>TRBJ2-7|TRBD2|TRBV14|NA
TGTGCCAGCAGCCGGGGGAGGGCTGGTTCCAAGCAGTACTTC
CASSRGRAGSKQYF
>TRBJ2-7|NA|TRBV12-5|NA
TGTGCTAGTGGCCCCACTTACGGTGGCCGTTATTCCTACGAGCAGTACTTC
CASGPTYGGRYSYEQYF
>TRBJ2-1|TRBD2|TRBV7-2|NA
TGTGCCAGCAGACAGGAGCGGGGTAGGTATGAGCAGTTCTTC
CASRQERGRYEQFF
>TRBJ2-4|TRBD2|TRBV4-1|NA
TGCGCCGTGCCGAGTAGCGGGGCAGCCAAAAACATTCAGTACTTC
CAVPSSGAAKNIQYF
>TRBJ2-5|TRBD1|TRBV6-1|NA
TGTGCCAGCAGTGCCTTAGGACAGGGGGGGCAAGAGACCCAGTACTTC
CASSALGQGGQETQYF
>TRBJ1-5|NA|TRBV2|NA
TGTGCCTCTCAGGGTCGCGGATACAATCAGCCCCAGCATTTT
CASQGRGYNQPQHF
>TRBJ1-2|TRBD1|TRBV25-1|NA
TGTGCCAGCAGCCATATGCTGGCGGGTCGGACAGGGGGATCTGGCTACACCTTC
CASSHMLAGRTGGSGYTF
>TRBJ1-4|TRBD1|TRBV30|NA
TGTGCCTGGAGCGACGGGACAGGGCTCGAAAAACTGTTTTTT
CAWSDGTGLEKLFF
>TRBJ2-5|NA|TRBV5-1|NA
TGCGCCAGCAGCTTGTCAGGGTTCCAAGAGACCCAGTACTTC
CASSLSGFQETQYF
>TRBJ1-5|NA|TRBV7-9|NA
TGTGCCAGCAGCTTAGAGGGTGGTCAGCCCCAGCATTTT
CASSLEGGQPQHF
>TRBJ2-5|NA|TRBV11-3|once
TGTGCCAGCAGCTTCGGGGTTTCAGAGACCCAGTACTTC
CASSFGVSETQYF
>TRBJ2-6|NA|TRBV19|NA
TGTGCCACCACCATGGGGGAGACAAAAATCAGTGGGGCCAACGTCCTGACTTTC
CATTMGETKISGANVLTF
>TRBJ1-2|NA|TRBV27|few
TGTGCCAGCAGTTTCTCTGGCAACTATGGCTACACCTTC
CASSFSGNYGYTF